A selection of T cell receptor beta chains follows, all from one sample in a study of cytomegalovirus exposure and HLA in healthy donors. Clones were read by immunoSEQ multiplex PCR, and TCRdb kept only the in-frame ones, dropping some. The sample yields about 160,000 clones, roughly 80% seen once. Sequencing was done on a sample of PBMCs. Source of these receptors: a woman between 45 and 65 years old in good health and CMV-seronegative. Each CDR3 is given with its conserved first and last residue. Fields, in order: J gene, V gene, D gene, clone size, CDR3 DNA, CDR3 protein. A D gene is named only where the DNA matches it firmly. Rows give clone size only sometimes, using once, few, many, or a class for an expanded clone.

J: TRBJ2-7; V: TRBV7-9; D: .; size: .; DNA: TGTGCCAGCAGCTTACAAGGATCGGGGGAAACCTACGAGCAGTACTTC; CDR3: CASSLQGSGETYEQYF
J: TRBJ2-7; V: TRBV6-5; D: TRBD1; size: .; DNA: TGTGCCAGCAGTTACTTACAGGGGTCCTACGAGCAGTACTTC; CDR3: CASSYLQGSYEQYF
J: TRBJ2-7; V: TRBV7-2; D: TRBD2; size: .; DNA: TGTGCCAGCAGCTTGCGTGTGTCTTTGGCTAGCGGGAGTCTGTACGAGCAGTACTTC; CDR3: CASSLRVSLASGSLYEQYF
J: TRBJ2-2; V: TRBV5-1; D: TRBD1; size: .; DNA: TGCGCCAGCAGCTTGGCCCCTCAGGGGGCGAACACCGGGGAGCTGTTTTTT; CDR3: CASSLAPQGANTGELFF
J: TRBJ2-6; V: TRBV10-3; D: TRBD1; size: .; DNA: TGTGCCACAGGACAGGGTTCCATCATCTCTGGGGCCAACGTCCTGACTTTC; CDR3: CATGQGSIISGANVLTF
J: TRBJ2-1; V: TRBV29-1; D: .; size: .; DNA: TGCAGCGTTGACCTACTGGACTCCGAAAGCTACAATGAGCAGTTCTTC; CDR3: CSVDLLDSESYNEQFF
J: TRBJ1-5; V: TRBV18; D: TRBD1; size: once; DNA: TGTGCCAGCTCACCATCGACGGGACAGGAGACCCAGCATTTT; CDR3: CASSPSTGQETQHF
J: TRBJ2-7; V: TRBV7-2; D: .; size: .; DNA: TGTGCCAGCAGCGAACCTGGACTAAAGCAGTACTTC; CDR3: CASSEPGLKQYF
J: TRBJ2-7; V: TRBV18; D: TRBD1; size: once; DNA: TGTGCCAGCTCACCGGGACAGGGCGGCGAGCAGTACTTC; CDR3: CASSPGQGGEQYF
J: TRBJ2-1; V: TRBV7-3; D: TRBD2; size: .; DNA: TGTGCCAGCAGCTTACTGAGCGGGAGTCAGGTCAATGAGCAGTTCTTC; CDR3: CASSLLSGSQVNEQFF
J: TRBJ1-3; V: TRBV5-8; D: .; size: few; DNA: TGTGCCAGCAGCTGGACAGAAGGAAACACCATATATTTT; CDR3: CASSWTEGNTIYF
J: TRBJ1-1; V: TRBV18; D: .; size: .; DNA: TGTGCCAGCTCCCAAAAACAGGGGAACACTGAAGCTTTCTTT; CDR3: CASSQKQGNTEAFF
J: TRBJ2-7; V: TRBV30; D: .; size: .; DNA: TGTGCCTGGAATCCGGGACAAGCAATAACCTACGAGCAGTACTTC; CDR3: CAWNPGQAITYEQYF
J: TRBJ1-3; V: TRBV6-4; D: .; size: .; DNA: TGTGCCAGCACTTTTAAAGGGGAGGAACCCACTTCTGGAAACACCATATATTTT; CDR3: CASTFKGEEPTSGNTIYF
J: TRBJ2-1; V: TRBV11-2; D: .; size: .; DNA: TGTGCCAGCAGCTTAGTGCCCGGCAATGAGCAGTTCTTC; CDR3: CASSLVPGNEQFF
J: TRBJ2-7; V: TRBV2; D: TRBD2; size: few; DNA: TGTGCCAGCAAGGCGGGAGGGCCCTTAAGCGAGCAGTACTTC; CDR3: CASKAGGPLSEQYF
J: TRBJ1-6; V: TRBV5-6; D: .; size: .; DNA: TGTGCCAGCAGCCCACGGGGGGCGGCCAATTCACCCCTCCACTTT; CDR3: CASSPRGAANSPLHF
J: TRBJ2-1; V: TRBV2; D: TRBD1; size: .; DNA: TGTGCCAGCAGTGGGGGACAGTACAATGAGCAGTTCTTC; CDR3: CASSGGQYNEQFF
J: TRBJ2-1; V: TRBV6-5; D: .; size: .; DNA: TGTGCCAGCAGTTACGGGGGAGGGGGCTACAATGAGCAGTTCTTC; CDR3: CASSYGGGGYNEQFF
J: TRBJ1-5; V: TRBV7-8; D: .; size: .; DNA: TGTGCCAGCAGCCGGTCCGACAATCAGCCCCAGCATTTT; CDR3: CASSRSDNQPQHF
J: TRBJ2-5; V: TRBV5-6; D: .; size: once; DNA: TGTGCCAGCACCCTATCAGGGGCACCAGAGACCCAGTACTTC; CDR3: CASTLSGAPETQYF
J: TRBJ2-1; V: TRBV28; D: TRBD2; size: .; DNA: TGTGCCAGCAGTTTACTAAGCGGGAGTAGCTATGAGCAGTTCTTC; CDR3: CASSLLSGSSYEQFF
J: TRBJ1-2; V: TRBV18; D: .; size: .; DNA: TGTGCCAGCTCACCATCTGATGGCTACACCTTC; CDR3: CASSPSDGYTF
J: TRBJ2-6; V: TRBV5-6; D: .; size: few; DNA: TGTGCCAGCAGCTTGATTGTGGGGGCACGACCTTCTGGGGCCAACGTCCTGACTTTC; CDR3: CASSLIVGARPSGANVLTF
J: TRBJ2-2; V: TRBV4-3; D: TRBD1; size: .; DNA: TGCGCCAGCAGCCGGAACTTTGGGACAGCCACTAACACCGGGGAGCTGTTTTTT; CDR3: CASSRNFGTATNTGELFF
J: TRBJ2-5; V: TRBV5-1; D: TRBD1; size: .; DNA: TGCGCCAGCAGCGTCCGGGACAGGGAGGCGACCCAGTACTTC; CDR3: CASSVRDREATQYF
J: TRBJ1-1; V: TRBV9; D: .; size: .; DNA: TGTGCCAGCAGCCCGGCCTTAGTGGGCCTGAACACTGAAGCTTTCTTT; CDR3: CASSPALVGLNTEAFF
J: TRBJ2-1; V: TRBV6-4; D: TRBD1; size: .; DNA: TGTGCCAGCAGTAGGGGGCCTCCAAATGAGCAGTTCTTC; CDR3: CASSRGPPNEQFF
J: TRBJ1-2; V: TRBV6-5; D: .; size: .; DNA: TGTGCCAGCAGGGCCGGCGCTAGCTATGGCTACACCTTC; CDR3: CASRAGASYGYTF
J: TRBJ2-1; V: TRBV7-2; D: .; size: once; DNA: TGTGCCAGCAGCACGGGACAATACAATGAGCAGTTCTTC; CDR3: CASSTGQYNEQFF
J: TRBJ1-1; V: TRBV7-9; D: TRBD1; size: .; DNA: TGTGCCAGCAGCCCAGGACAGGGGAACACTGAAGCTTTCTTT; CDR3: CASSPGQGNTEAFF
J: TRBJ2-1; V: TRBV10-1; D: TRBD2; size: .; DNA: TGCGCCAGCAGTACCCGACTAGCGGGGGGGAGCTCCTACAATGAGCAGTTCTTC; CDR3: CASSTRLAGGSSYNEQFF
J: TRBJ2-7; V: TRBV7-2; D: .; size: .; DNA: TGTGCCAGCAGCTTACCGCTCGGTTCCTACGAGCAGTACTTC; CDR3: CASSLPLGSYEQYF
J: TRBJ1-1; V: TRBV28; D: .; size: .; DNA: TGTGCCAGCAGTTCCTGGGTACCAGGGAGGACTGAAGCTTTCTTT; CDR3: CASSSWVPGRTEAFF
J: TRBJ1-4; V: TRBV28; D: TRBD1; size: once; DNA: TGTGCCAGCCGGACAGGGGAAGTTGAAAAACTGTTTTTT; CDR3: CASRTGEVEKLFF
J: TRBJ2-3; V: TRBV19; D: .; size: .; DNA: TGTGCCAGTAGTATACACCAATCAGGGGTTTGGGCCACAGATACGCAGTATTTT; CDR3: CASSIHQSGVWATDTQYF
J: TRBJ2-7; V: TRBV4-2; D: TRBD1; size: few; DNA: TGTGCCAGCAGCGATTTACGGACAGGCGCCTACGAGCAGTACTTC; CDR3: CASSDLRTGAYEQYF
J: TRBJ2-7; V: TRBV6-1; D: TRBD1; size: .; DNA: TGTGCCAGCAGTGATGGGACAGGGTTACCCTACGAGCAGTACTTC; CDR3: CASSDGTGLPYEQYF
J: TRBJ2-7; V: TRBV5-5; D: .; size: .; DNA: TGTGCCAGCAGCTTATGGCAGGGGAGCTACGAGCAGTACTTC; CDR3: CASSLWQGSYEQYF
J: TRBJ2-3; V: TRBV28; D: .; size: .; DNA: TGTGCCAGCAACGGGACTCCCAGCACAGATACGCAGTATTTT; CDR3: CASNGTPSTDTQYF
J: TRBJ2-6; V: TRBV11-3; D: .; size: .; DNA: TGTGCCAGCAGCTTGGCAGGGGCAGGCTCTGGGGCCAACGTCCTGACTTTC; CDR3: CASSLAGAGSGANVLTF
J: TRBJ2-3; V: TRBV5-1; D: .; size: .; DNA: TGCGCCAGCAGCTCCTTCCGGGACTCCGGGGATACGCAGTATTTT; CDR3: CASSSFRDSGDTQYF
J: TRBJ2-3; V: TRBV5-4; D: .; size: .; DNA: TGTGCCAGCAGCTTGGAACTAGCTTCTTCCCTCGGGACGCAGTATTTT; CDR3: CASSLELASSLGTQYF
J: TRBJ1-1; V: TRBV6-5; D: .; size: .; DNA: TGTGCCAGCAGTTTTACCCCAGGGGACACTGAAGCTTTCTTT; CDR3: CASSFTPGDTEAFF
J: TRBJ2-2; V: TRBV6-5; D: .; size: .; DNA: TGTGCCAGCAGTTACTCCGGCAGGGTGACCGGGGAGCTGTTTTTT; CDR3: CASSYSGRVTGELFF
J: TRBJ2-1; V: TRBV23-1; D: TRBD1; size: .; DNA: TGCGCCAGCAGGGACAGGAGCTCCTACAATGAGCAGTTCTTC; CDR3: CASRDRSSYNEQFF
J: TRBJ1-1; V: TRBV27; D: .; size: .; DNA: TGTGCCAGCAGATACAATGGGCTGATTCGAGAAGCTTTCTTT; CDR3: CASRYNGLIREAFF
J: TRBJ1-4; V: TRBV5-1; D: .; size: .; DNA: TGCGCCAGCAGCTTCGTCGGGGTGGGCGAAAAACTGTTTTTT; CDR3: CASSFVGVGEKLFF
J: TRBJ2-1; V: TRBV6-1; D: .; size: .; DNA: TGTGCCAGCAGTGACGGACACCCTTCCTACAATGAGCAGTTCTTC; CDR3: CASSDGHPSYNEQFF
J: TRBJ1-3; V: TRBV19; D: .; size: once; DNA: TGTGCCAGTGAGGAGCGAGGAAACACCATATATTTT; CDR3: CASEERGNTIYF